These T cell receptor beta chains were read from a single sample in a study of cytomegalovirus exposure and HLA in healthy donors. Assay used: immunoSEQ multiplex PCR; TCRdb lists only in-frame clones, some missing. The sample contains approximately 190,000 clones, around 85% of which appear only once. The specimen sequenced was PBMCs. The receptors here all came from a man aged 40-49 years in good health and CMV-seropositive. The CDR3 runs from the conserved cysteine through the conserved F or W. A D gene is named only where the DNA matches it firmly. The listing skips clone size in some rows; elsewhere it reads once, few, many or a size class.

TRBJ2-7 14 - TRBV7-2 TRBD2 CASSSGGTSYEQYF TGTGCCAGCAGCTCGGGGGGGACCTCCTACGAGCAGTACTTC
TRBJ1-2 14 few TRBV5-1 - CASSLVQGSYGYTF TGCGCCAGCAGCTTGGTTCAGGGGAGCTATGGCTACACCTTC
TRBJ2-3 14 - TRBV25-1 - CASSESGRLQTQYF TGTGCCAGCAGTGAATCGGGTCGACTACAGACGCAGTATTTT
TRBJ1-3 16 - TRBV7-8 TRBD1 CASRLDRAQSGNTIYF TGTGCCAGCAGGTTGGACAGGGCCCAATCTGGAAACACCATATATTTT
TRBJ2-1 11 - TRBV4-3 - CASSNYYEQFF TGCGCCAGCAGTAATTATTATGAGCAGTTCTTC
TRBJ2-7 13 - TRBV11-2 TRBD1 CASSPRQGREQYF TGTGCCAGCAGCCCTCGACAGGGGCGTGAGCAGTACTTC
TRBJ1-1 13 - TRBV2 - CASSNSFLAEAFF TGTGCCAGCAGCAACAGTTTTCTGGCTGAAGCTTTCTTT
TRBJ1-1 14 - TRBV6-1 - CASSEIGPNTEAFF TGTGCCAGCAGTGAAATCGGTCCTAACACTGAAGCTTTCTTT
TRBJ2-3 12 once TRBV2 - CASSVVTDTQYF TGTGCCAGCAGTGTCGTTACAGATACGCAGTATTTT
TRBJ1-2 13 - TRBV7-2 - CASALTDAGGYTF TGTGCCAGCGCCCTCACGGACGCGGGAGGCTACACCTTC
TRBJ2-3 15 - TRBV7-2 TRBD1 CASSPTGTGWNTQYF TGTGCCAGCAGCCCTACCGGGACAGGGTGGAATACGCAGTATTTT
TRBJ2-7 15 once TRBV30 - CAWSVAGVGAYEQYF TGTGCCTGGAGTGTTGCAGGGGTCGGGGCCTACGAGCAGTACTTC
TRBJ1-1 13 - TRBV7-3 - CASRWAGDTEAFF TGTGCCAGCAGGTGGGCGGGTGACACTGAAGCTTTCTTT
TRBJ1-2 15 - TRBV15 - CATSRGGGSDYGYTF TGTGCCACCAGCAGAGGGGGGGGATCTGACTATGGCTACACCTTC
TRBJ1-5 15 few TRBV7-2 TRBD1 CASSPQGQLNQPQHF TGTGCCAGCAGCCCCCAGGGACAGCTCAATCAGCCCCAGCATTTT
TRBJ2-5 18 - TRBV27 TRBD2 CASSGGLAGSTSQETQYF TGTGCCAGTAGCGGAGGACTAGCGGGCAGCACCTCCCAAGAGACCCAGTACTTC
TRBJ2-3 16 - TRBV9 TRBD2 CASSARSGEITDTQYF TGTGCCAGCAGCGCGCGCAGCGGGGAGATCACAGATACGCAGTATTTT
TRBJ1-1 15 - TRBV5-5 - CASSLIEHLNTEAFF TGTGCCAGCAGCTTGATTGAACACCTGAACACTGAAGCTTTCTTT
TRBJ2-5 16 - TRBV19 TRBD1 CASMETDRGSIKTQYF TGTGCCAGTATGGAAACCGACAGGGGGAGTATAAAGACCCAGTACTTC
TRBJ2-1 15 - TRBV7-9 TRBD2 CASSISGGGDNEQFF TGTGCCAGCAGCATTAGCGGGGGGGGAGACAATGAGCAGTTCTTC
TRBJ2-7 16 - TRBV30 - CAWSVVRRGHSYEQYF TGTGCCTGGAGTGTGGTTCGCAGGGGTCACTCCTACGAGCAGTACTTC
TRBJ2-7 14 - TRBV4-3 TRBD1 CASSQYRGDYEQYF TGCGCCAGCAGCCAATACAGGGGAGACTACGAGCAGTACTTC
TRBJ1-2 14 - TRBV7-3 - CASSSDRLGYGYTF TGTGCCAGCAGCTCCGACAGGTTAGGGTATGGCTACACCTTC
TRBJ1-4 16 - TRBV2 - CASSWTDQGTNEKLFF TGTGCCAGCAGTTGGACGGATCAGGGAACTAATGAAAAACTGTTTTTT
TRBJ2-7 14 few TRBV5-4 - CASSFPSSPYEQYF TGTGCCAGCAGCTTTCCCTCCAGTCCTTACGAGCAGTACTTC
TRBJ2-1 13 - TRBV7-2 TRBD1 CASSRDRGTEQFF TGTGCCAGCAGCCGGGACAGGGGAACTGAGCAGTTCTTC
TRBJ2-7 14 - TRBV2 TRBD2 CASSDVGEGPEQYF TGTGCCAGCAGTGATGTAGGGGAGGGACCCGAGCAGTACTTC
TRBJ2-7 15 - TRBV6-5 TRBD1 CASSHRGTYSYEQYF TGTGCCAGCAGTCACAGGGGGACATACTCCTACGAGCAGTACTTC
TRBJ1-4 17 - TRBV4-3 - CASSQETGLFTNEKLFF TGCGCCAGCAGCCAAGAAACAGGGCTGTTCACTAATGAAAAACTGTTTTTT
TRBJ2-7 16 - TRBV28 TRBD1 CASSLAGTGGMYEQYF TGTGCCAGCAGTTTGGCCGGGACAGGGGGAATGTACGAGCAGTACTTC
TRBJ2-7 13 - TRBV5-1 - CASSLTSQGEQYF TGCGCCAGCAGCTTGACTAGTCAAGGCGAGCAGTACTTC
TRBJ2-1 12 - TRBV11-2 - CASSTKIDEQFF TGTGCCAGCAGTACTAAGATTGATGAGCAGTTCTTC
TRBJ2-3 15 - TRBV6-1 - CASSEATPPTDTQYF TGTGCCAGCAGTGAAGCCACACCACCCACAGATACGCAGTATTTT
TRBJ2-7 13 - TRBV29-1 TRBD1 CSVRGQGSREQYF TGCAGCGTTAGAGGACAGGGATCCCGTGAGCAGTACTTC
TRBJ2-7 14 - TRBV7-8 - CASSLSGVTYEQYF TGTGCCAGCAGCCTCAGCGGAGTAACCTACGAGCAGTACTTC
TRBJ2-7 12 - TRBV11-2 - CASSLDTYEQYF TGTGCCAGCAGCTTAGACACCTACGAGCAGTACTTC
TRBJ1-6 17 - TRBV11-2 TRBD1 CASSLNRQGANNSPLHF TGTGCCAGCAGCTTAAATCGACAGGGGGCAAATAATTCACCCCTCCACTTT
TRBJ1-4 15 - TRBV9 TRBD1 CASSPRQGTNEKLFF TGTGCCAGCAGCCCCCGACAGGGGACTAATGAAAAACTGTTTTTT
TRBJ1-2 12 - TRBV6-4 - CASRGAGQGYTF TGTGCCAGCAGGGGGGCAGGGCAAGGCTACACCTTC
TRBJ2-3 17 - TRBV30 TRBD2 CAWSVLASGGAIDTQYF TGTGCCTGGAGTGTACTGGCTAGCGGGGGGGCCATAGATACGCAGTATTTT
TRBJ1-1 12 - TRBV7-6 - CASSAGSTEAFF TGTGCCAGCAGCGCCGGGAGCACTGAAGCTTTCTTT
TRBJ1-4 15 - TRBV7-2 - CASSSQGSSNEKLFF TGTGCCAGCAGCTCCCAGGGTTCGTCTAATGAAAAACTGTTTTTT